This T cell receptor beta chain comes out of a study of siplizumab effects on memory and regulatory T cells. Assay used: immunoSEQ multiplex PCR; TCRdb lists only in-frame clones, some missing. The table lists just over 50,000 clones, 95% to 97% of them singletons. Overall study findings and caveats: Apparently more diverse than memory cells, naive T cells also seemed major alloresponse contributors. Unstimulated subsets captured only a minor fraction of alloreactive clones. The average Treg-derived proportion among mappable alloreactive CD4+ clones was around 65% with siplizumab versus about 27% in controls.

Between the trimmed V and J ends, which lost 4 bases and 6 bases, there was a span of 7 bases. This CDR3 has 12 amino acids. Germline loops: CDR1 ENHRY, CDR2 SYGVKD. This clone was seen only once. Its matching antigen is unknown. Material for sequencing was naive CD4+ T cells sorted from blood. The J gene is TRBJ2-1, the V gene TRBV10-3; weak D call: TRBD1 (6 bases). The origin of this receptor is a human donor in good health. DNA of the CDR3: TGTGCCATCAGTGTAGGGGGCAATGAGCAGTTCTTC. Translated, it gives CAISVGGNEQFF.